The rows below give T cell receptor beta chains drawn from one sample of a study of blood T cell repertoires in COVID-19. Libraries were prepared by immunoSEQ multiplex PCR; TCRdb keeps only in-frame clonotypes and omits some of them. The sample records approximately 400,000 clones, about 90% being singletons. Sequenced sample: PBMCs or T cells enriched from blood (not recorded which). These receptors all stem from a man aged 30 to 39 who had recovered from COVID-19. Both conserved end residues are part of each CDR3. The D gene is left open where the match is weak. Clone size, where shown, is once, few, many, or a class for clones that have expanded.

TGCGCCAGCAGCCCGGAGGGGATCAAGCCCCAGCATTTT CASSPEGIKPQHF TRBJ1-5 TRBV4-1 . .
TGTGCCAGCAGTTCTAGGTTCGGGGGGACCTCAGCCAACACCATATATTTT CASSSRFGGTSANTIYF TRBJ1-3 TRBV27 . .
TGTGCCAGCCGAGAACAGGGGACTAATGAAAAACTGTTTTTT CASREQGTNEKLFF TRBJ1-4 TRBV2 . TRBD1
TGTGCCAGCAGTTACCCGGGACAGGGTATGAAGACCCAGTACTTC CASSYPGQGMKTQYF TRBJ2-5 TRBV6-2/TRBV6-3 . TRBD1
TGCGCCAGCAGCTGGGGACAGGGGCAAGAGACCCAGTACTTC CASSWGQGQETQYF TRBJ2-5 TRBV5-1 . TRBD1
TGTGCCAGCAGCCCGAGGACAGGACAAGAGACCCAGTACTTC CASSPRTGQETQYF TRBJ2-5 TRBV7-9 . TRBD1
TGTGCCACCCGACTAGCGGGGGGGAACATTCAGTACTTC CATRLAGGNIQYF TRBJ2-4 TRBV19 . TRBD2
TGTGCCAGCAGCCCGGACAGAGGCTACGAGCAGTACTTC CASSPDRGYEQYF TRBJ2-7 TRBV7-3 . .
TGTGCCAGCAGTCCAACTCCGACAGGGGTCACTGAAGCTTTCTTT CASSPTPTGVTEAFF TRBJ1-1 TRBV27 . TRBD1
TGTGCCAGCAGCGGGCGGGGTCTTGGGAATACCATATATTTT CASSGRGLGNTIYF TRBJ1-3 TRBV9 . .
TGTGCCAGCAGCTTAGAACTCCCAGGGGAGCGATACATTCAGTACTTC CASSLELPGERYIQYF TRBJ2-4 TRBV7-9 many .
TGTGCCAGCTCACCTTCCGGGACCTACGAGCAGTACTTC CASSPSGTYEQYF TRBJ2-7 TRBV18 . .
TGTGCCAGCAGCCTGACAGGGGGCTTGGAAGCTTTCTTT CASSLTGGLEAFF TRBJ1-1 TRBV3-1/TRBV3-2 . TRBD1
TGTGCCAGCAGCAGAGAACAGGGGGCGGTCAATTCACCCCTCCACTTT CASSREQGAVNSPLHF TRBJ1-6 TRBV9 . TRBD1
TGTGCCAGTAGTATCGGACAGGGGGCTGGATATGGCTACACCTTC CASSIGQGAGYGYTF TRBJ1-2 TRBV19 . TRBD1
TGTGCCAGCAGCCAAGATTACTCCTCCTCTGGAAACACCATATATTTT CASSQDYSSSGNTIYF TRBJ1-3 TRBV4-2 . .
TGTGCCAGCAGCCAAGAGCGTTCCCGGGACAGACTATGGGTAACCGGGGAGCTGTTTTTT CASSQERSRDRLWVTGELFF TRBJ2-2 TRBV14 . TRBD1
TGTGCCAGCAGTGAATATGAGGGTTGGGGATCCTACAATGAGCAGTTCTTC CASSEYEGWGSYNEQFF TRBJ2-1 TRBV25-1 . .
TGTGCCAGCATTACAGGGAACACCGGGGAGCTGTTTTTT CASITGNTGELFF TRBJ2-2 TRBV12-3/TRBV12-4 . .
TGTGCCAGCAGCGTTGATTCCGGCCGGGGGGGAGCGGAGACCCAGTACTTC CASSVDSGRGGAETQYF TRBJ2-5 TRBV9 once TRBD2